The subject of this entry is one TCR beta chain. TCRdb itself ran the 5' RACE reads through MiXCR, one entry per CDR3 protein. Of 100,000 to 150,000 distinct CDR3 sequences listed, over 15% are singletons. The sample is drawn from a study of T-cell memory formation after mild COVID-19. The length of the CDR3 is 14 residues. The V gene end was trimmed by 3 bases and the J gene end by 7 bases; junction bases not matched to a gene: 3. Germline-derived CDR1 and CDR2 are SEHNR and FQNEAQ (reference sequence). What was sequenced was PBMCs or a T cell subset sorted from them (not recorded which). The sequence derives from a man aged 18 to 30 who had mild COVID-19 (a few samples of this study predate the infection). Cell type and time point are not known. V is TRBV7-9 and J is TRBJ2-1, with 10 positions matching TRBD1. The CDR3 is CASSLGQGMNEQFF. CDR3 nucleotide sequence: TGTGCCAGCAGCTTGGGACAGGGGATGAATGAGCAGTTCTTC.